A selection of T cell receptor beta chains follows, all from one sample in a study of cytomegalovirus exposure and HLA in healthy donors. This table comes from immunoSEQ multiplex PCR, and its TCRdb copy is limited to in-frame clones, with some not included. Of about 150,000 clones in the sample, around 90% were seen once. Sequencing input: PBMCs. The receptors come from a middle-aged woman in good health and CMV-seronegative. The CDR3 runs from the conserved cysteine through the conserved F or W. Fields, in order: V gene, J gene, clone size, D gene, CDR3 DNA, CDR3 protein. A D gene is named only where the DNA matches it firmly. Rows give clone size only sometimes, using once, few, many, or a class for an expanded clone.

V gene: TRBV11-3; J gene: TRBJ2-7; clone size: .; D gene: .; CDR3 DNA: TGTGCCAGCAGCTTAGCCATGACAGGCGAGCAGTACTTC; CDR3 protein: CASSLAMTGEQYF
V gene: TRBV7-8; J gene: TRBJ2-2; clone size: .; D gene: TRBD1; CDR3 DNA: TGTGCCAGCAGCTACCGTGTCGAAAGGGGGCTAACCGGGGAGCTGTTTTTT; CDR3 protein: CASSYRVERGLTGELFF
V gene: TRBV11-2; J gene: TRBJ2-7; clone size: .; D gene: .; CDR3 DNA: TGTGCCAGCAGCTTTAGCGAAAGCTCCTACGAGCAGTACTTC; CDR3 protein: CASSFSESSYEQYF
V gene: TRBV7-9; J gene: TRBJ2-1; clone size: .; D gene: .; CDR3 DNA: TGTTCCAGCAGCTTTACTCACTTCAGGGAAGGGTCCTACAATGAGCAGTTCTTC; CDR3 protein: CSSSFTHFREGSYNEQFF
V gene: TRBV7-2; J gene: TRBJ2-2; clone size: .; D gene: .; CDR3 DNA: TGTGCCAGCAGGCAGAACCTGGGAGCCGGGGAGCTGTTTTTT; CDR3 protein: CASRQNLGAGELFF
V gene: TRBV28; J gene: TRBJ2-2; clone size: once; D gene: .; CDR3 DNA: TGTGCCAGCAGTTTCTGGGGCGCCAGGGAGCTGTTTTTT; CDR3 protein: CASSFWGARELFF
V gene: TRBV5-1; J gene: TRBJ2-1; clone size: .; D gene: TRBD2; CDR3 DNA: TGCGCCAGCAGCTTAAGGACTAGCGGGAGGGTTAGCTCCTACAATGAGCAGTTCTTC; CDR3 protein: CASSLRTSGRVSSYNEQFF
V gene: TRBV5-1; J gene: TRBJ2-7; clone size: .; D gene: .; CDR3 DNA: TGCGCCAGCAGCGTTTCTAGCGCCTCCTACGAGCAGTACTTC; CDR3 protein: CASSVSSASYEQYF
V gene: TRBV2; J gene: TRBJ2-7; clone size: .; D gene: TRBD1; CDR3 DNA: TGTGCCAGCAGTGAAGCAGTAGGGGGCGCCGGGTCCTACGAGCAGTACTTC; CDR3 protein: CASSEAVGGAGSYEQYF
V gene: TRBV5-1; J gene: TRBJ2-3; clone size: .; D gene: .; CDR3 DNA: TGCGCCAGCAGCCAGGGGTTCACAGATACGCAGTATTTT; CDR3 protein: CASSQGFTDTQYF